This TCR beta chain was captured by sequencing in a study of CD8 T cells in Susac syndrome. This clonotype was observed a single time. The germline V gene encodes CDR1 SQVTM and CDR2 ANQGSEA. The CDR3 contains 11 residues. The sequenced target, TCR beta, came from blood CD8+ and CD4+ T cells. Random hexamers were used to reverse transcribe about 0.5 to 1 ug of RNA. TCR beta CDR3 was amplified by immunoSEQ multiplex PCR. This amplification extended across 54 Vbeta and 13 Jbeta segments. Using its own MiXCR run on the immunoSEQ multiplex PCR reads, TCRdb lists one record per CDR3 protein. The table records about 150,000 distinct CDR3 sequences, less than 97% of them present only once.

What was sequenced was CD8+ T cells from PBMCs. This TCR was sampled from a human donor with multiple sclerosis. The genes are TRBV29-1 and TRBJ1-1, with D tentatively TRBD1 (5 bases). In nucleotides, the CDR3 is TGCGCTATTAGCAAGGAAGGGGAGGACTTCTTT. Its protein product is CAISKEGEDFF.